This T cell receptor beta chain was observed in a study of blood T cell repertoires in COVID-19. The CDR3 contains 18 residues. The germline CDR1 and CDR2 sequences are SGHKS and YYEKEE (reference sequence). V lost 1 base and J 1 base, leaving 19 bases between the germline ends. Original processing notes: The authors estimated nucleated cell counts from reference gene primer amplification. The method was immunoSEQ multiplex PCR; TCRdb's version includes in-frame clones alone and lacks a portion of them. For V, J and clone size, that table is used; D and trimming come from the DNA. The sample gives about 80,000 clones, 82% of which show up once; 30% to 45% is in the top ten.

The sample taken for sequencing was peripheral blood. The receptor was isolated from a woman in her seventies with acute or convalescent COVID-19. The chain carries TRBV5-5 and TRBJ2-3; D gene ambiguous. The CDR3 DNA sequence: TGTGCCAGCAGCTTGTTGAATCGAAGAGAACGGGGCACAGATACGCAGTATTTT. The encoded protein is CASSLLNRRERGTDTQYF.